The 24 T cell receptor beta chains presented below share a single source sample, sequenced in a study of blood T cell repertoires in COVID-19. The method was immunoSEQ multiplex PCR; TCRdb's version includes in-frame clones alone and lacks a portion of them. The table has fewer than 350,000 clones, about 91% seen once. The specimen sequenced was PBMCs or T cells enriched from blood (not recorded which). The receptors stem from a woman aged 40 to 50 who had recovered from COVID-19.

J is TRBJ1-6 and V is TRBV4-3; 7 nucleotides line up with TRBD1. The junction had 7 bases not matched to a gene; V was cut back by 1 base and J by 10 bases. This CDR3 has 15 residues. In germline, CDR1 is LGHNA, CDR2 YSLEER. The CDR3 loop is CASSQGDREGSPLHF. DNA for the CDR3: TGCGCCAGCAGCCAAGGTGACAGGGAAGGGTCACCCCTCCACTTT.

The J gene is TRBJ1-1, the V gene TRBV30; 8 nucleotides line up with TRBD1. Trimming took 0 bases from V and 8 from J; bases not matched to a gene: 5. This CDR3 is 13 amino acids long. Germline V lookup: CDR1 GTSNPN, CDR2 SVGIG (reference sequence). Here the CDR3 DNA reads TGTGCCTGGAGTGTAGGGACAGGTCGAGAAGCTTTCTTT. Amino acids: CAWSVGTGREAFF.

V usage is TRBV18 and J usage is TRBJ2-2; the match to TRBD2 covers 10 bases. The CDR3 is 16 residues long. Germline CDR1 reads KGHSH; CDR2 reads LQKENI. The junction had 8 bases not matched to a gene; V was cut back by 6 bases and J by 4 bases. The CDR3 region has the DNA TGTGCCAGCTCGCCTGGGCTAGCGGGAGCCACCGGGGAGCTGTTTTTT. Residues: CASSPGLAGATGELFF.

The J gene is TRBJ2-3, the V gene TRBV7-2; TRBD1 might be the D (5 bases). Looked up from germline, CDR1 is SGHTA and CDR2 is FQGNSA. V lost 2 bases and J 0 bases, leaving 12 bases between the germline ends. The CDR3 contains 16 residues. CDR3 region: CASSLLGDTSTDTQYF. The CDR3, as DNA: TGTGCCAGCAGCTTATTAGGGGATACTAGCACAGATACGCAGTATTTT.

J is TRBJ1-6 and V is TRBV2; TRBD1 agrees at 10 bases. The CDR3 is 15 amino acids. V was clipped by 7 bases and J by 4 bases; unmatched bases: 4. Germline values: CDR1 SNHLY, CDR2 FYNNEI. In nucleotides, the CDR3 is TGTGCCAGCAATTTGGACAGGGGGTATAATTCACCCCTCCACTTT. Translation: CASNLDRGYNSPLHF. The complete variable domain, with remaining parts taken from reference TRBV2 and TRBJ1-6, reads EPEVTQTPSHQVTQMGQEVILRCVPISNHLYFYWYRQILGQKVEFLVSFYNNEISEKSEIFDDQFSVERPDGSNFTLKIRSTKLEDSAMYFCASNLDRGYNSPLHFGNGTRLTVT.

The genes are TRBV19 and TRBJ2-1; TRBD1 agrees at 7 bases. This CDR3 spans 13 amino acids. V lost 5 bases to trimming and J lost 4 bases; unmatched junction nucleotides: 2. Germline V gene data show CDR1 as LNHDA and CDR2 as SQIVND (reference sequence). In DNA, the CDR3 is TGTGCCAGTAGTGGGGACAGATACAATGAGCAGTTCTTC. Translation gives CASSGDRYNEQFF.

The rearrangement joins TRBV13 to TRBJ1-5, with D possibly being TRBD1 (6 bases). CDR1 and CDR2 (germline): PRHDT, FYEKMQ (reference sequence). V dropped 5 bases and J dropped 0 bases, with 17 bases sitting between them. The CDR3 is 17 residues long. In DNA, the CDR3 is TGTGCCAGCAGCCGGAGGACAGCCGGGAATAGCAATCAGCCCCAGCATTTT. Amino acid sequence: CASSRRTAGNSNQPQHF.

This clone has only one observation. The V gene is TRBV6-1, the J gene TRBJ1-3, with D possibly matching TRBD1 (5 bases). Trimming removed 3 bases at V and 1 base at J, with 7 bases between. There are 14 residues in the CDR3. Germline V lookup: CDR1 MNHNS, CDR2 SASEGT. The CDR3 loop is CASSDRASGNTIYF. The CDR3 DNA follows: TGTGCCAGCAGTGACAGGGCTTCTGGAAACACCATATATTTT.

This CDR3 reads CSVMTGGETQYF. CDR3 sequence (DNA): TGCAGCGTGATGACAGGGGGTGAGACCCAGTACTTC. The gene calls are TRBV29-1 and TRBJ2-5; 9 bases map to TRBD1. Germline V gives CDR1 SQVTM, CDR2 ANQGSEA. V lost 6 bases to trimming and J lost 5 bases; unmatched junction nucleotides: 4. The CDR3 loop spans 12 amino acids.

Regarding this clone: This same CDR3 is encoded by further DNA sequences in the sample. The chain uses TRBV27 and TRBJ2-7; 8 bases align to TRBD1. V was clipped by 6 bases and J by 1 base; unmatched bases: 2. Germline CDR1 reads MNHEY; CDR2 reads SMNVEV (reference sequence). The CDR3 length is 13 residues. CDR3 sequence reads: CASRWTGSYEQYF. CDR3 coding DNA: TGTGCCAGCAGGTGGACAGGGTCCTACGAGCAGTACTTC.

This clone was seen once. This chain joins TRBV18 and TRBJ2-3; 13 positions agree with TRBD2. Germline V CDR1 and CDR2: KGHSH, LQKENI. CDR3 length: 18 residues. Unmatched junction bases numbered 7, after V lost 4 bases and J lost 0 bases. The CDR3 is CASSRGTSGKTSTDTQYF. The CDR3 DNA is TGTGCCAGCTCACGCGGGACTAGCGGGAAGACTAGCACAGATACGCAGTATTTT.

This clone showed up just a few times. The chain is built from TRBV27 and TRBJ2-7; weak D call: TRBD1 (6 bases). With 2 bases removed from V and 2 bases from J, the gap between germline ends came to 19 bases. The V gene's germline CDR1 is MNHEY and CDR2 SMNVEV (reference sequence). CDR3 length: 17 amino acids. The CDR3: CASSLNSQGIETYEQYF. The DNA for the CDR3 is TGTGCCAGCAGTTTAAACTCACAGGGTATAGAGACCTACGAGCAGTACTTC.

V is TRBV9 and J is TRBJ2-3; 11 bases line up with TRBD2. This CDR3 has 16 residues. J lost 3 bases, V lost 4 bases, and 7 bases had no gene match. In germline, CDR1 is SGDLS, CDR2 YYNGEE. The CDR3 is CASSPQTSGGTDTQYF. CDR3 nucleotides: TGTGCCAGCAGCCCCCAAACTAGCGGGGGTACAGATACGCAGTATTTT. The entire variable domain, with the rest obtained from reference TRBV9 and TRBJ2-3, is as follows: DSGVTQTPKHLITATGQRVTLRCSPRSGDLSVYWYQQSLDQGLQFLIQYYNGEERAKGNILERFSAQQFPDLHSELNLSSLELGDSALYFCASSPQTSGGTDTQYFGPGTRLTVL.

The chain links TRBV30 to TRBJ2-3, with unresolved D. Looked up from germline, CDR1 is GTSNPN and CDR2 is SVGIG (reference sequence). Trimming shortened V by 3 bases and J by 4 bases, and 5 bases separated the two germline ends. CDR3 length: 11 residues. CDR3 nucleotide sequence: TGTGCCTGGAGACAATCAGATACGCAGTATTTT. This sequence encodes CAWRQSDTQYF.

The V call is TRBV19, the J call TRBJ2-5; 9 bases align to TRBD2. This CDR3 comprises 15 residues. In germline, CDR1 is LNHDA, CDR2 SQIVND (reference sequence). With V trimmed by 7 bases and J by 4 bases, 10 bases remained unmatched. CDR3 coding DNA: TGTGCCAGTACCAATGGGGTAGCGGGGGCAGAGACCCAGTACTTC. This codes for CASTNGVAGAETQYF.

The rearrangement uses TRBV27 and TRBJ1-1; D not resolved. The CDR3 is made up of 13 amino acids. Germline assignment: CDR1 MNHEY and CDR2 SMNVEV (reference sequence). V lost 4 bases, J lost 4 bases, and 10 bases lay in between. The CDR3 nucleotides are TGTGCCAGCAGTTACCTAATCGGCACTGAAGCTTTCTTT. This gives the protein CASSYLIGTEAFF.

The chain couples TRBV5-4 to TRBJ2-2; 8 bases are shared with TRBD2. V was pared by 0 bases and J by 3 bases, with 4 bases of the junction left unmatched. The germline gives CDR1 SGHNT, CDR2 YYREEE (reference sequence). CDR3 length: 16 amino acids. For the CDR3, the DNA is TGTGCCAGCAGCTTGGCCCGGCGGGAGGACACCGGGGAGCTGTTTTTT. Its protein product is CASSLARREDTGELFF.

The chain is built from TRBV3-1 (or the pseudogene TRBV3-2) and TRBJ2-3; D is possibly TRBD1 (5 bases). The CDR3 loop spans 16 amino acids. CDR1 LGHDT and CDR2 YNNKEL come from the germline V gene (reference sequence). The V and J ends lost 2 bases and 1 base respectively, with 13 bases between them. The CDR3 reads CASSQTARAGTDTQYF. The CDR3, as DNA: TGTGCCAGCAGCCAAACCGCCAGGGCAGGCACAGATACGCAGTATTTT.

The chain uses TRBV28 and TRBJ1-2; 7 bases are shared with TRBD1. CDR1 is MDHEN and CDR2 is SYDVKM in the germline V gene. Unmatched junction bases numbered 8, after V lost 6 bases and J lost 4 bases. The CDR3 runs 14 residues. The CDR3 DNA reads TGTGCCAGCAGCTTAAGACAGGGAATCTATGGCTACACCTTC. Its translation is CASSLRQGIYGYTF.

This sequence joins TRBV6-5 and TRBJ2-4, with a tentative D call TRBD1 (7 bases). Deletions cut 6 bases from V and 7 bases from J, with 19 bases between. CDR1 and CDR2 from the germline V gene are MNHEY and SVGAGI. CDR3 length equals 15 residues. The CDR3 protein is CASRAGTEGRNIQYF. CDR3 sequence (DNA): TGTGCCAGCAGGGCCGGGACAGAGGGGAGGAACATTCAGTACTTC.

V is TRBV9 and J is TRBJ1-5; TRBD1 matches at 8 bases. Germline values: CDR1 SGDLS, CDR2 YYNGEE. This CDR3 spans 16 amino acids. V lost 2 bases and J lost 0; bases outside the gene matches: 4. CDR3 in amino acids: CASSVWTGYSNQPQHF. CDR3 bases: TGTGCCAGCAGCGTTTGGACAGGGTATAGCAATCAGCCCCAGCATTTT.

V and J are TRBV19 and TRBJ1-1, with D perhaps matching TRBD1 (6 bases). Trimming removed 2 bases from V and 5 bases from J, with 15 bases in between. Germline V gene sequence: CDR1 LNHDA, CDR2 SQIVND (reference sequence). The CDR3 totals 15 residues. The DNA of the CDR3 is TGTGCCAGTAGTATAATTTCAGGGGTGAGGACTGAAGCTTTCTTT. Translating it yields CASSIISGVRTEAFF. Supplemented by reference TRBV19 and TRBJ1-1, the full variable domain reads DGGITQSPKYLFRKEGQNVTLSCEQNLNHDAMYWYRQDPGQGLRLIYYSQIVNDFQKGDIAEGYSVSREKKESFPLTVTSAQKNPTAFYLCASSIISGVRTEAFFGQGTRLTVV.

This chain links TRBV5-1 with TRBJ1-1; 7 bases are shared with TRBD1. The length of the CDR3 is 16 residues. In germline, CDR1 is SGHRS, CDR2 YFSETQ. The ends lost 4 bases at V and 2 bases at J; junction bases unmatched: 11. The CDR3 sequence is CASSRGPGQPNTEAFF. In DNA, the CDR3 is TGCGCCAGCAGCCGGGGGCCGGGACAGCCCAACACTGAAGCTTTCTTT.

The CDR3 protein is CASSILTGVNSPLHF. The CDR3 nucleotides are TGTGCCAGTAGTATTTTGACAGGGGTTAATTCACCCCTCCACTTT. This chain connects TRBV19 to TRBJ1-6; 8 nucleotides match TRBD1. The V gene end was trimmed by 3 bases and the J gene end by 6 bases; junction bases not matched to a gene: 4. This CDR3 has 15 residues. Germline loops: CDR1 LNHDA, CDR2 SQIVND (reference sequence).